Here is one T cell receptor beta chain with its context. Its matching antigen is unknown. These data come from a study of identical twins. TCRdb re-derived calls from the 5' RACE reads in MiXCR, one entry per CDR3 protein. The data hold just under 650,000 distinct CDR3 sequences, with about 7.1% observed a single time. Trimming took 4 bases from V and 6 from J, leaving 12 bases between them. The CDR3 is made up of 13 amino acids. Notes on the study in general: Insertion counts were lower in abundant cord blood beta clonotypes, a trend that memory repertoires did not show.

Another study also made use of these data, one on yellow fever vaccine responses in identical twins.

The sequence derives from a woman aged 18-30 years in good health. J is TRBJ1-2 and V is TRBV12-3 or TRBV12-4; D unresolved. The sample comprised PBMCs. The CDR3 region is CASSWEGFHGYTF. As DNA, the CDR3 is TGTGCCAGCAGTTGGGAAGGGTTCCATGGCTACACCTTC.